This T cell receptor (beta chain) was obtained from a study of OX40 agonist ivuxolimab in advanced cancers. Only in-frame clones appear in the TCRdb table, and some are missing; sequencing was by immunoSEQ multiplex PCR. Of about 61,000 clones listed, around 86% were seen once; the top ten hold roughly 1.2%. The CDR3 extends over 13 amino acids. From germline, CDR1 is LNHDA and CDR2 SQIVND (reference sequence). V lost 7 bases and J lost 6, with 10 bases in between. The chain carries TRBV19 and TRBJ1-6; D not resolved. This specimen consisted of CD4+ or CD8+ T cells sorted from blood, obtained in a trial of the OX40 agonist ivuxolimab. This TCR was recovered from an adult with an advanced solid tumor such as melanoma, head and neck, liver or kidney cancer. CDR3 bases: TGTGCCAGTATAGGGCAGTTTAATTCACCCCTCCACTTT. This codes for CASIGQFNSPLHF.